This T cell receptor beta chain was profiled in a study of shared clonotypes between healthy human individuals. This clone was observed once. Its antigen is unknown. In the same sample, other DNA sequences code for this CDR3. This CDR3 has 14 residues. V was shortened by 4 bases and J by 1 base, with 8 bases between the two germline ends. Germline V gene sequence: CDR1 SGDLS, CDR2 YYNGEE. Study-wide results and caveats: Relative to their counterparts shared across all four donors, non-shared clonotypes exhibited diminished generation probabilities.

Sequencing used immunoSEQ multiplex PCR; TCRdb keeps in-frame clones, though not all of them. The sample gives 2,500,000 or so clones, 85% to 95% of which show up once; roughly 0.15% is in the top ten. From CD4+ cells came CD45RA+ naive and CD45RA-negative memory subsets. The clonotype comes from a man younger than 35 in good health. The chain carries TRBV9 and TRBJ1-4, with D maybe TRBD1 (6 bases). The specimen sequenced was naive CD4+ T cells sorted from blood. Sample subset: CD45RA+ positively selected. The CDR3 sequence: CASSPGQTNEKLFF. In DNA form, the CDR3 reads TGTGCCAGCAGCCCGGGACAAACTAATGAAAAACTGTTTTTT.